The 8 T cell receptor beta chains below all came from one sample that was sequenced in a study of T cells after yellow fever vaccination. TCRdb ran MiXCR on the 5' RACE reads and lists one entry per CDR3 protein. The sample lists approximately 120,000 distinct CDR3 sequences, around 9.8% occurring once. Sequenced material: CD8+ T cells sorted from PBMCs, taken on the day of the yellow fever booster vaccination. Receptors were obtained from a man aged 18 to 35 who received the YFV17D yellow fever vaccine.

The V gene is TRBV20-1, the J gene TRBJ2-5; 8 bases line up with TRBD1. V lost 3 bases to trimming and J lost 0 bases; unmatched junction nucleotides: 9. The CDR3 totals 16 residues. CDR1 DFQATT and CDR2 SNEGSKA come from the germline V gene (reference sequence). This CDR3 is CSASRRGRKNQETQYF. DNA for the CDR3: TGCAGTGCTAGTCGCAGGGGGCGAAAGAACCAAGAGACCCAGTACTTC.

The chain links TRBV3-1 to TRBJ2-2; perhaps TRBD2 as D (5 bases). Trimming removed 3 bases at V and 1 base at J, with 21 bases between. Per the germline V gene, CDR1 is LGHDT and CDR2 is YNNKEL (reference sequence). This CDR3 contains 19 residues. The CDR3 DNA is TGTGCCAGCAGCCATAAGCTCCGGCCCCCGAGGGAGAACACCGGGGAGCTGTTTTTT. This encodes CASSHKLRPPRENTGELFF. The full variable domain, in which reference TRBV3-1 and TRBJ2-2 provide the parts outside the CDR3, is DTAVSQTPKYLVTQMGNDKSIKCEQNLGHDTMYWYKQDSKKFLKIMFSYNNKELIINETVPNRFSPKSPDKAHLNLHINSLELGDSAVYFCASSHKLRPPRENTGELFFGEGSRLTVL.

This clonotype showed up just a few times. The chain couples TRBV3-1 to TRBJ1-5; D perhaps matches TRBD1 (5 bases). Germline CDR1 reads LGHDT; CDR2 reads YNNKEL (reference sequence). The CDR3 length is 14 residues. The V end was cut by 4 bases, the J end by 1 base, with 8 bases between. For the CDR3, the DNA is TGTGCCAGCAGCCGCGGGGGGAGCAATCAGCCCCAGCATTTT. It is translated as CASSRGGSNQPQHF.

The J gene is TRBJ2-1, the V gene TRBV3-1, with D possibly TRBD2 on 5 matching bases. The germline CDR1 and CDR2 sequences are LGHDT and YNNKEL (reference sequence). This CDR3 has 19 amino acids. V dropped 4 bases and J dropped 0 bases, with 22 bases sitting between them. The CDR3 DNA is TGTGCCAGCAGCCCGCCGGGGTCCATCACCCTGAGCTCCTACAATGAGCAGTTCTTC. It yields the protein CASSPPGSITLSSYNEQFF.

This clonotype was found many times. The genes are TRBV4-3 and TRBJ2-2; TRBD1 is a possible D gene (5 bases). The CDR3 covers 15 residues. Trimming removed 4 bases from V and 0 bases from J, with 9 bases in between. CDR1 LGHNA and CDR2 YSLEER come from the germline V gene. The CDR3 loop is CASSRGAANTGELFF. CDR3 DNA sequence: TGCGCCAGCAGCCGGGGCGCCGCGAACACCGGGGAGCTGTTTTTT.

In its sample, this clonotype was seen a few times. This rearrangement joins TRBV29-1 to TRBJ2-2; a possible D gene is TRBD1 (5 bases). V was trimmed by 0 bases and J by 7 bases, leaving 12 bases between them. The CDR3 covers 14 residues. Germline CDR1 SQVTM, CDR2 ANQGSEA. Here the CDR3 DNA reads TGCAGCGTTGAAGATGGTAGGGGCGGCGGGGAGCTGTTTTTT. Its translation is CSVEDGRGGGELFF.

In this sample, this clonotype turned up many times. The chain carries TRBV6-2 or TRBV6-3 and TRBJ2-7; no clear D. Germline-derived CDR1 and CDR2 are MNHEY and SVGEGT. The CDR3 loop spans 15 amino acids. The ends were cut back, 5 bases at V and 0 bases at J, with 14 bases in the middle. The CDR3 sequence is CASSLKWGSSYEQYV. In DNA form, the CDR3 reads TGTGCCAGCAGTCTGAAGTGGGGTAGCTCCTACGAGCAGTACGTC.

The chain joins TRBV7-8 to TRBJ1-5; 9 bases agree with TRBD1. CDR1 and CDR2 from the germline V gene are SGHVS and FQNEAQ. The V segment lost 1 base and the J segment 6 bases; nucleotides outside the gene matches: 10. CDR3 length: 17 residues. CDR3 coding DNA: TGTGCCAGCAGCTTAGACAGGGGGCTAGTAGCTCGTCAGCCCCAGCATTTT. Protein sequence: CASSLDRGLVARQPQHF.